Listed here is a single TCR beta chain. Its antigen is unknown. This record comes from a study of CD8+CD57+ T cells in acquired aplastic anemia. The wider study: Average DNA yield from sorted CD4+ and CD8+ cells was about 3.2 ug. General study points: Simpson's diversity of CD8+ cells was not significantly different in patients compared with controls.

V was pared by 4 bases and J by 1 base, with 9 bases between. This CDR3 contains 15 residues. Germline-derived CDR1 and CDR2 are KGHDR and SFDVKD. Genomic DNA was employed as the template in profiling TCR beta VDJ and CDR3. TCRdb re-called the reads with MiXCR, one entry per CDR3 protein. The data hold about 180,000 distinct CDR3 sequences, with 40% to 50% observed a single time. All sequencing subjects had displayed CD8+CD57+ cell expansion on flow cytometry. The chain has TRBV24-1 and TRBJ1-4, with D possibly matching TRBD1 (5 bases). The TCR sequence derives from a human donor with aplastic anemia. The specimen was sorted CD4+, CD8+, or CD8+CD57+ T cells (not recorded which) from PBMCs. The chain's CDR3 is CATSDPGGTNEKLFF. The CDR3 nucleotides read TGTGCCACCAGTGACCCGGGGGGAACTAATGAAAAACTGTTTTTT.